This T cell receptor beta chain was observed in a study of cytomegalovirus exposure and HLA in healthy donors. Use of 60 Vbeta and 13 Jbeta primers characterized the PCR. Measured with immunoSEQ multiplex PCR; TCRdb has only the in-frame clones, and not every one. The sample includes about 180,000 clones, roughly 82% of them seen just once. This CDR3 has 18 amino acids. J was trimmed by 4 bases and V by 4 bases; bases with no gene match: 11. Germline CDR1 and CDR2: SGHKS and YYEKEE (reference sequence). Material for sequencing was PBMCs. This sequence joins TRBV5-5 and TRBJ2-7; 16 bases line up with TRBD2. The source is a man between 40 and 49 years old in good health and CMV-seronegative. CDR3 amino acids: CASSAGLAGGPGSYEQYF. The CDR3 coding sequence is TGTGCCAGCAGCGCGGGACTAGCGGGAGGGCCGGGGAGTTACGAGCAGTACTTC.